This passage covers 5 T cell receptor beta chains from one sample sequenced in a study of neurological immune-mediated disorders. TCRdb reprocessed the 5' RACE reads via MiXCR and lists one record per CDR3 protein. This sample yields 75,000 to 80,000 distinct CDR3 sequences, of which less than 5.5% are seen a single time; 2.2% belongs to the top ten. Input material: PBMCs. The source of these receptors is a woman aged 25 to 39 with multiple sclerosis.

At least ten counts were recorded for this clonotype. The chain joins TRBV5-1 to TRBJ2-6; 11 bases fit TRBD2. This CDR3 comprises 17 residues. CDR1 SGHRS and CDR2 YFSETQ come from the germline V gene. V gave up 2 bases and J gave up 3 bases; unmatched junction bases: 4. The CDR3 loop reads CASSLLAGAYGANVLTF. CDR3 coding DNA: TGCGCCAGCAGCTTACTAGCGGGAGCCTATGGGGCCAACGTCCTGACTTTC.

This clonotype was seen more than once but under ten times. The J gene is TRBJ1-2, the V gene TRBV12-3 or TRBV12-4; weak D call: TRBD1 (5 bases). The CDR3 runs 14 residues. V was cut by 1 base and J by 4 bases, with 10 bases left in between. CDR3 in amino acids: CASSLGGLPYGYTF. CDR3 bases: TGTGCCAGCAGTTTAGGGGGGTTACCCTATGGCTACACCTTC.

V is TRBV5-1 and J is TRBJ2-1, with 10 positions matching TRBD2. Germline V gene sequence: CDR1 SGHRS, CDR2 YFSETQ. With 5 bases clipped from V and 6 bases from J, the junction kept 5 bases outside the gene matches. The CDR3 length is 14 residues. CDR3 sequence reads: CASRGWTSGNEQFF. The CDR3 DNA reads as TGCGCCAGCAGGGGGTGGACTAGCGGCAATGAGCAGTTCTTC.

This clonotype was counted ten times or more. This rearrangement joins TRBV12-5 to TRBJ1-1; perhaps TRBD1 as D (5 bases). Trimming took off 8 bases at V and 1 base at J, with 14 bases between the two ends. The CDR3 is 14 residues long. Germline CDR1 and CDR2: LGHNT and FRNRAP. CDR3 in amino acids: CASTPGRTNTEAFF. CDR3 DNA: TGTGCTAGTACCCCGGGACGGACGAACACTGAAGCTTTCTTT. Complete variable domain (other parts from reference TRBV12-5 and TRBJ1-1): DARVTQTPRHKVTEMGQEVTMRCQPILGHNTVFWYRQTMMQGLELLAYFRNRAPLDDSGMPKDRFSAEMPDATLATLKIQPSEPRDSAVYFCASTPGRTNTEAFFGQGTRLTVV.

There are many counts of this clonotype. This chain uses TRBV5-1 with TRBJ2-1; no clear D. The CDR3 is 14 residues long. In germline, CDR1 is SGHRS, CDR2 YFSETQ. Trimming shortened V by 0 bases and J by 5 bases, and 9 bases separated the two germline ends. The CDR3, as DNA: TGCGCCAGCAGCTTGGTCCCCCCGGACAATGAGCAGTTCTTC. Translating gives CASSLVPPDNEQFF.